This TCR beta chain stems from a study of tissue T cells after allogeneic stem cell transplantation. Findings and limits, study-wide: The study did not identify alloreactive or antigen-specific tissue TCRs, and some clones might be persisting host cells.

CDR3 size: 12 residues. Germline V lookup: CDR1 KGHPV, CDR2 FQNQEV (reference sequence). The V end lost 8 bases, the J end lost 0 bases, and 6 bases lay between the germline ends. Points on this clone: Its antigen is not known. Genes here carry mouse names. Read coverage stops 1 residue before the CDR3 terminus; the germline J gene supplies the remainder.

Time point indicated: mouse harvest day 14 after allogeneic transplant. Each mouse received 10^7 T-cell-depleted marrow cells plus 10^6 splenic CD5+ T cells by tail vein. Tissues came from B6→BALB/c major-mismatch GVHD mice at day 7 or 14. The assay was immunoSEQ multiplex PCR, and TCRdb's table has in-frame clones only and misses some. Of over 2,000 clones in the sample, less than 50% were seen once. Sample: lymph node tissue. The clonotype was recovered from a female BALB/c mouse given C57BL/6 T cells with graft-versus-host disease after an allogeneic hematopoietic cell transplant. V is TRBV26 and J is TRBJ2-5, with D perhaps TRBD2 (6 bases). CDR3 residues: CASGGNQDTQYF. The sequenced CDR3 bases are TGTGCCAGCGGGGGGAACCAAGACACCCAGTAC.